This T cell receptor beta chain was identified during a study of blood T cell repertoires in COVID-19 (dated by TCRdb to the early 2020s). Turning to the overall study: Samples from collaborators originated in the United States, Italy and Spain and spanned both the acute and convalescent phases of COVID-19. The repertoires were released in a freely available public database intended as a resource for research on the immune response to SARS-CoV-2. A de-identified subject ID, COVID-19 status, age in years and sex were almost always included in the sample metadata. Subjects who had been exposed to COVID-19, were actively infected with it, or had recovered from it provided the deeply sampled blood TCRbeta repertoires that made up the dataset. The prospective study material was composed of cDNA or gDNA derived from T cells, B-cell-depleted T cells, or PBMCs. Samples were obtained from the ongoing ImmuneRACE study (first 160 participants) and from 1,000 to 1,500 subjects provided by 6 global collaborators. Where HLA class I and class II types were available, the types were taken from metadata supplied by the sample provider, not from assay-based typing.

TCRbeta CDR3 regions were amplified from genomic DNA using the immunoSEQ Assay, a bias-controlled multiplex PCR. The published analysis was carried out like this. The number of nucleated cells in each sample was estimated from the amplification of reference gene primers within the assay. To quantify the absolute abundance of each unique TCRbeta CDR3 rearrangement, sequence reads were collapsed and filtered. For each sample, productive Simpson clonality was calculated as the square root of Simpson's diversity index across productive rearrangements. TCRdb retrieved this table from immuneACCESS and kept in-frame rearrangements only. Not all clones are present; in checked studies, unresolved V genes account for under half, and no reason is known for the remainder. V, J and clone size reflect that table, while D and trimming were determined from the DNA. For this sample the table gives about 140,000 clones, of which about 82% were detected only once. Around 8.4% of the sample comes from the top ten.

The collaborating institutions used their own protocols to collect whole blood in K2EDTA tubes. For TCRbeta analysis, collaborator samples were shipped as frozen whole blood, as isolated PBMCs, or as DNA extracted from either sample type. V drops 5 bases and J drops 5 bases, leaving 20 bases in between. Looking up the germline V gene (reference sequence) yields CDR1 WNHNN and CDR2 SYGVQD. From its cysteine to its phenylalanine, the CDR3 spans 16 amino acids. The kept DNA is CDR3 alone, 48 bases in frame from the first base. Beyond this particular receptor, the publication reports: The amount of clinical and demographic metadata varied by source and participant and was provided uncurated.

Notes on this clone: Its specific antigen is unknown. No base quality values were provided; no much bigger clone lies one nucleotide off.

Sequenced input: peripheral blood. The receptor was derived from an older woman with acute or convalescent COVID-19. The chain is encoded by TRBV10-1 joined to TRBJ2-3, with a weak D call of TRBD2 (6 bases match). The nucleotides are TGCGCCAGCAGTCCTGCGAGCAACTACGGGGGAGATACGCAGTATTTT. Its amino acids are CASSPASNYGGDTQYF.